This is a list of T cell receptor beta chains from one sample in a study of identical twins. TCRdb re-analysed the 5' RACE reads in MiXCR, keeping a single row per CDR3 protein. The sample includes 1.5 million to 2 million distinct CDR3 sequences, about 31% of them seen just once. Sequencing used cord blood. Receptors originate from a newborn girl in good health. Each CDR3 is given with its conserved first and last residue. A D gene is named only where the DNA matches it firmly. Size is stated for part of the rows, as once, few or many counts, or as a class when the clone is expanded.

d_gene	v_gene	j_gene	abundance	CDR3aa	CDR3nt
-	TRBV7-9	TRBJ2-7	few	CASSSRPAYEQYF	TGTGCCAGCAGCTCCCGCCCCGCCTACGAGCAGTACTTC
-	TRBV12-3/TRBV12-4	TRBJ2-1	-	CASSGRAGRPYNEQFF	TGTGCCAGCAGCGGTAGGGCGGGGAGGCCCTACAATGAGCAGTTCTTC
-	TRBV25-1	TRBJ1-5	-	CASSDVGQPQHF	TGTGCCAGCAGTGATGTGGGTCAGCCCCAGCATTTT
-	TRBV30	TRBJ2-1	few	CAWSDWDRPDEQFF	TGTGCCTGGAGTGATTGGGACCGCCCCGATGAGCAGTTCTTC
TRBD2	TRBV20-1	TRBJ2-1	-	CSASGTSGVDEQFF	TGCAGTGCTAGCGGGACTAGCGGTGTCGATGAGCAGTTCTTC
-	TRBV11-2	TRBJ2-7	many	CASSFGRLSYEQYF	TGTGCCAGCAGCTTCGGCAGGCTCTCCTACGAGCAGTACTTC
TRBD1	TRBV12-3/TRBV12-4	TRBJ2-3	few	CASSLPGTGRTRGGTDTQYF	TGTGCCAGCAGTTTGCCCGGGACAGGGAGGACTAGAGGGGGGACAGATACGCAGTATTTT
-	TRBV7-2	TRBJ1-6	-	CASSFEPPSSYNSPLHF	TGTGCCAGCAGCTTCGAACCCCCCAGCTCCTATAATTCACCCCTCCACTTT
-	TRBV29-1	TRBJ2-7	many	CSVTGRTYEQYF	TGCAGCGTGACCGGGCGTACCTACGAGCAGTACTTC
-	TRBV6-1	TRBJ1-2	-	CVSSRDANYGYTF	TGTGTCAGCAGCAGGGACGCAAACTATGGCTACACCTTC
-	TRBV2	TRBJ2-1	few	CASSVRDGLDEQFF	TGTGCCAGCAGTGTTCGGGACGGTCTCGATGAGCAGTTCTTC
-	TRBV7-9	TRBJ1-2	-	CASSLARGRDGYTF	TGTGCCAGCAGCTTAGCGCGGGGGCGCGATGGCTACACCTTC
-	TRBV5-1	TRBJ1-1	once	CASSLDLRDTEAFF	TGCGCCAGCAGCTTGGACCTAAGGGACACTGAAGCTTTCTTT
-	TRBV20-1	TRBJ1-2	-	CSASSRNGYTF	TGCAGTGCTAGTTCGAGAAATGGCTACACCTTC
TRBD1	TRBV9	TRBJ1-2	-	CAISVGQGINYGYTF	TGTGCCATCAGCGTAGGACAGGGCATAAACTATGGCTACACCTTC
-	TRBV6-2/TRBV6-3	TRBJ2-1	few	CASSYPRVGNEQFF	TGTGCCAGCAGTTATCCAAGGGTTGGGAATGAGCAGTTCTTC
TRBD2	TRBV28	TRBJ2-7	-	CASSLSGAGTMGEQYF	TGTGCCAGCAGTTTGTCGGGAGCGGGAACCATGGGGGAGCAGTACTTC
TRBD2	TRBV2	TRBJ2-5	-	CASSEPPTTLSGSSLEETQYF	TGTGCCAGCAGTGAGCCACCTACTACCTTGAGCGGGAGCTCCCTGGAAGAGACCCAGTACTTC
-	TRBV10-3	TRBJ1-5	-	CAISGRDQPQHF	TGTGCCATCAGCGGTCGGGATCAGCCCCAGCATTTT
-	TRBV5-1	TRBJ1-1	-	CASSLVGAGQAFF	TGCGCCAGCAGCTTGGTAGGGGCAGGGCAAGCTTTCTTT
-	TRBV14	TRBJ2-2	-	CATRDSLSNTGELFF	TGTGCCACGAGGGATAGCCTTTCGAACACCGGGGAGCTGTTTTTT
-	TRBV7-2	TRBJ2-7	-	CASSLVSQVSYEQYF	TGTGCCAGCAGCTTAGTTAGCCAGGTCTCCTACGAGCAGTACTTC
TRBD2	TRBV20-1	TRBJ2-5	-	CSATLAGGINEQYF	TGCAGTGCGACACTAGCGGGAGGGATCAATGAGCAGTACTTC
-	TRBV25-1	TRBJ2-1	few	CASSTRDRSYEQFF	TGTGCCAGCAGTACTCGGGACCGCTCCTACGAGCAGTTCTTC
TRBD1	TRBV4-2	TRBJ2-3	-	CASSPMSGGQADTQYF	TGTGCCAGCAGCCCGATGAGCGGAGGACAGGCAGATACGCAGTATTTT
-	TRBV10-3	TRBJ1-2	many	CAISEAAGNYGYTF	TGTGCCATCAGTGAAGCGGCAGGGAACTATGGCTACACCTTC
TRBD2	TRBV6-2/TRBV6-3	TRBJ2-1	-	CASSPTSEKGNEQFF	TGTGCCAGCAGCCCCACTAGCGAAAAAGGCAATGAGCAGTTCTTC